Following are 4 T cell receptor beta chains from one sample sequenced in a study of blood T cell repertoires in COVID-19. This table comes from immunoSEQ multiplex PCR, and its TCRdb copy is limited to in-frame clones, with some not included. The data contain 9,500 to 15,000 clones, roughly four fifths of them singletons. The sequenced sample was peripheral blood. The receptors derive from a human donor in a cohort sampled during active COVID-19.

The chain employs TRBV11-2 and TRBJ2-7, with TRBD2 as a possible D gene (6 bases). V was shortened by 4 bases and J by 7 bases, with 20 bases between the two germline ends. This CDR3 region has 15 residues. Germline V gives CDR1 SGHAT, CDR2 FQNNGV. The CDR3 loop reads CASSWWVTGAGEQYF. The CDR3 region has the DNA TGTGCCAGCAGCTGGTGGGTCACTGGGGCGGGAGAGCAGTACTTC.

The chain is built from TRBV7-9 and TRBJ2-3, with TRBD1 matching over 7 bases. The CDR3 covers 15 residues. After removal of 5 bases from V and 2 bases from J, the junction contained 7 bases not matched to a gene. In germline, CDR1 is SEHNR, CDR2 FQNEAQ (reference sequence). The CDR3 DNA follows: TGTGCCAGCAGCGTAACCACAGGGGCCACAGATACGCAGTATTTT. Its protein is CASSVTTGATDTQYF.

The V call is TRBV4-1, the J call TRBJ2-1, with 13 bases aligning to TRBD2. CDR3 size: 15 residues. Germline V gives CDR1 MGHRA, CDR2 YSYEKL. Trimming at V came to 3 bases and at J to 12 bases, leaving 8 bases not matched to a gene. CDR3 loop: CASSQWTSGGLGQFF. As DNA, the CDR3 is TGCGCCAGCAGCCAGTGGACTAGCGGGGGCCTGGGGCAGTTCTTC.

The chain couples TRBV3-1 (or the pseudogene TRBV3-2) to TRBJ2-1; 7 bases align to TRBD2. V shed 3 bases and J 7 bases; nucleotides not matched to a gene: 9. The CDR3 is made up of 15 amino acids. Looked up from germline, CDR1 is LGHDT and CDR2 is YNNKEL (reference sequence). CDR3 sequence (DNA): TGTGCCAGCAGCCAGGGGAGGGAGAGGAAAAATGAGCAGTTCTTC. It yields the protein CASSQGRERKNEQFF.